A single sample is the source of the 10 T cell receptor beta chains below, sequenced in a study of blood T cells in healthy people across ages (dated by TCRdb to the mid-2010s). Libraries were built with 5' RACE. TCRdb shows the sequencer as Illumina HiSeq 2500. A second PCR of about 7 to 12 cycles was run with a J-beta primer mix and a sample-barcoded 5' primer. TCRdb took the public reads, trimmed them with fastp at Q25, ran MiXCR for clone calling and kept in-frame beta chains. Entries are consolidated by CDR3 protein sequence, retaining the most common genes and DNA. Counted in this sample were around 650,000 distinct CDR3 sequences; approximately 31% of them appeared once. Roughly 15% of the sample is in the top ten clones. Sample: blood. Source of these receptors: a woman of 80 years or more in good health. Donor details come from another sample of the same person, matched by shared clones.

At least ten counts were recorded for this clonotype. The chain carries TRBV6-1 and TRBJ2-6, with a weak D call TRBD1 (5 bases). V gave up 6 bases and J gave up 0 bases, with 9 bases separating them. The CDR3 runs to 15 residues. Germline V gene data show CDR1 as MNHNS and CDR2 as SASEGT. The CDR3: CASRQTASGANVLTF. The CDR3 nucleotides read TGTGCCAGCAGGCAGACAGCCTCTGGGGCCAACGTCCTGACTTTC.

Many counts were recorded for this clonotype. The chain has TRBV7-9 and TRBJ1-2; D ambiguous. V lost 2 bases and J lost 4, with 14 bases in between. This CDR3 has 15 amino acids. Germline V gene sequence: CDR1 SEHNR, CDR2 FQNEAQ (reference sequence). DNA for the CDR3: TGTGCCAGCAGCTTAAGGGAAGCCAACTCCTATGGCTACACCTTC. This sequence encodes CASSLREANSYGYTF.

This clonotype was seen a handful of times. The rearrangement uses TRBV6-6 and TRBJ1-2; possible D gene TRBD1, 5 bases. The CDR3 is 15 residues long. The V gene lost 0 bases and the J gene lost 8 bases, with 16 bases spanning the gap. Germline V gives CDR1 MNHNY, CDR2 SVGAGI (reference sequence). The CDR3 here is CASSYSLIGGEGYTF. CDR3 DNA: TGTGCCAGCAGTTACTCTTTAATCGGAGGGGAAGGCTACACCTTC.

This clonotype was detected a few times. Given a much more abundant clone one base away, this may be a read error. The chain combines TRBV20-1 with TRBJ2-2; unclear D gene. This CDR3 spans 14 amino acids. The germline CDR1 and CDR2 sequences are DFQATT and SNEGSKA (reference sequence). V was shortened by 3 bases and J by 4 bases, with 12 bases between the two germline ends. The CDR3 nucleotides read TGCAGTGCTAGTCGCCAAATAGCCACCGGGGAGCTGTTTTTT. It codes for CSASRQIATGELFF.

Turning to this clonotype: A read error may produce the germline difference seen at one junction end. The chain combines TRBV2 with TRBJ1-2; the D gene is possibly TRBD1 (6 bases). The CDR3 extends over 16 amino acids. CDR1 is SNHLY and CDR2 is FYNNEI in the germline V gene. This chain's CDR3 is CVSSHTGQPRDYGYTF. CDR3 sequence (DNA): TGTGTCAGCAGTCATACCGGACAGCCGCGCGACTATGGCTACACCTTC.

This clonotype has only a few counts. With a much larger clone just one base away, this may be a read error. The chain couples TRBV9 to TRBJ2-5; perhaps TRBD2 as D (5 bases). V lost 0 bases to trimming and J lost 11 bases, with 20 bases between them. The germline CDR1 and CDR2 sequences are SGDLS and YYNGEE. The CDR3 extends over 15 amino acids. CDR3 residues: CASSVATDFSPGQYF. The CDR3 nucleotides are TGTGCCAGCAGCGTAGCTACGGACTTTTCTCCGGGGCAGTACTTC.

Ten or more counts support this clonotype. The chain couples TRBV20-1 to TRBJ2-5, with 7 bases lining up with TRBD2. The CDR3 is 17 amino acids. V was clipped by 0 bases and J by 2 bases; unmatched bases: 12. CDR1 DFQATT and CDR2 SNEGSKA come from the germline V gene (reference sequence). This CDR3 reads CSARDRDGLAAQETQYF. CDR3 DNA: TGCAGTGCTAGAGATCGGGACGGGCTAGCGGCACAAGAGACCCAGTACTTC.

This clonotype showed up just a few times. DNA of the CDR3: TGTGCCAGCAGCTCAGGGAGCTCACCCCTCCACTTT. Translated, it gives CASSSGSSPLHF. The chain recombines TRBV6-2 or TRBV6-3 with TRBJ1-6; tentative D call: TRBD1 (5 bases). V was clipped by 6 bases and J by 10 bases, with 10 bases between them. Germline V gene lookup returns CDR1 MNHEY and CDR2 SVGEGT. The CDR3 sequence is 12 residues long.

This clonotype was seen only a few times. At one boundary the junction diverges from the germline segment, which might be a read error. The V and J genes are TRBV20-1 and TRBJ2-1, with TRBD1 matching 9 bases. In germline, CDR1 is DFQATT, CDR2 SNEGSKA (reference sequence). This CDR3 contains 15 residues. Here the CDR3 reads CSAGDWGQGNNEQFF. DNA for the CDR3: TGCAGTGCTGGAGATTGGGGACAGGGAAACAATGAGCAGTTCTTC.

Ten or more counts support this clonotype. V usage is TRBV20-1 and J usage is TRBJ2-1, with 9 bases matching TRBD2. The CDR3 has 15 amino acids. The germline V gene has CDR1 DFQATT and CDR2 SNEGSKA (reference sequence). The trim removed 3 bases at V and 0 bases at J, leaving 3 bases unmatched. CDR3 amino acids: CSASKGLASYNEQFF. CDR3 DNA sequence: TGCAGTGCTAGTAAGGGACTAGCCTCCTACAATGAGCAGTTCTTC.